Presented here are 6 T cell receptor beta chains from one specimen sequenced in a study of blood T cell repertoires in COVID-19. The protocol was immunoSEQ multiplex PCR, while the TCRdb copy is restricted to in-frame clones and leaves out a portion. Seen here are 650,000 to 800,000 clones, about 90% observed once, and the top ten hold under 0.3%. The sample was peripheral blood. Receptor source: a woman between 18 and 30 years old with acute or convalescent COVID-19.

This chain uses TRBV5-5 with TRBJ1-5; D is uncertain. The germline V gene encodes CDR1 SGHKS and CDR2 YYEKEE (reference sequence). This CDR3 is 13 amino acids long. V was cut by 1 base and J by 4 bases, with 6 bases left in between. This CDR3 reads CASSLRGNQPQHF. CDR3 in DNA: TGTGCCAGCAGCTTGAGAGGTAATCAGCCCCAGCATTTT.

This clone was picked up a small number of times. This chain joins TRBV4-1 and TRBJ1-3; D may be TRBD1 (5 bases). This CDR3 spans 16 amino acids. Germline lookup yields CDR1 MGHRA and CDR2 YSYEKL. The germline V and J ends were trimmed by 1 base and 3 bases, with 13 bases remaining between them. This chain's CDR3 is CASSQGWGRDGNTIYF. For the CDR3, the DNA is TGCGCCAGCAGCCAAGGGTGGGGGAGGGATGGAAACACCATATATTTT.

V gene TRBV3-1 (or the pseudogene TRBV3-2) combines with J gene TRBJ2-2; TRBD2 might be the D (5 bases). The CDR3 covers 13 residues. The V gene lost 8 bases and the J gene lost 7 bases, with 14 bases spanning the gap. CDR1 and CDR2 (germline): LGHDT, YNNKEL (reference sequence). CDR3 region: CASGLSVGGELFF. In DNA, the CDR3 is TGTGCCAGCGGGCTTAGCGTAGGCGGGGAGCTGTTTTTT.

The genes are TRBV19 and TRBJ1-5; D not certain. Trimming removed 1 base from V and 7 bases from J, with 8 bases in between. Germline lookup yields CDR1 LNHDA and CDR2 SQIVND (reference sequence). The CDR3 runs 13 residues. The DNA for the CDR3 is TGTGCCAGTAGTATAGGACTAGGGCAGCCCCAGCATTTT. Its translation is CASSIGLGQPQHF.

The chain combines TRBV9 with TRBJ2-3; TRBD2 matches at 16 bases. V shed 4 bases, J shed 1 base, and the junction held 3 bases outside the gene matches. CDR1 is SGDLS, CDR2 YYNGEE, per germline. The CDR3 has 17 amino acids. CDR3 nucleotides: TGTGCCAGCAGCTCAGGGACTAGCGGGGGGGGCACAGATACGCAGTATTTT. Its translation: CASSSGTSGGGTDTQYF. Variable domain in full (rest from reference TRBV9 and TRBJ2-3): DSGVTQTPKHLITATGQRVTLRCSPRSGDLSVYWYQQSLDQGLQFLIQYYNGEERAKGNILERFSAQQFPDLHSELNLSSLELGDSALYFCASSSGTSGGGTDTQYFGPGTRLTVL.

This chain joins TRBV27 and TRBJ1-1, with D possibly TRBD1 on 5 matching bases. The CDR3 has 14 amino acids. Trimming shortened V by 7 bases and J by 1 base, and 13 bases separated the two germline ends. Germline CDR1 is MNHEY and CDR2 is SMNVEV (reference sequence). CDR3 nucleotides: TGTGCCAGCACCCCAGGGCTAGAGAACACTGAAGCTTTCTTT. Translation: CASTPGLENTEAFF.